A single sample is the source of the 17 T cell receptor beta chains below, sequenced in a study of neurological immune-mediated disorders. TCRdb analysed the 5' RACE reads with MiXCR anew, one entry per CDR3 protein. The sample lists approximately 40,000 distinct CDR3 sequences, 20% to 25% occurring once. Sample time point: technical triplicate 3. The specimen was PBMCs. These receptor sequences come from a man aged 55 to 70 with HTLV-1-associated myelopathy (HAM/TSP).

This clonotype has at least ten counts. In DNA form, the CDR3 reads TGCAGTGCTAGATTACAGGCGTCTTTGGAAGCTTTCTTT. It yields the protein CSARLQASLEAFF. The chain employs TRBV20-1 and TRBJ1-1, with D tentatively TRBD1 (5 bases). Trimming stripped 2 bases from V and 8 bases from J, with 15 bases between. Germline values: CDR1 DFQATT, CDR2 SNEGSKA (reference sequence). The CDR3 is made up of 13 amino acids.

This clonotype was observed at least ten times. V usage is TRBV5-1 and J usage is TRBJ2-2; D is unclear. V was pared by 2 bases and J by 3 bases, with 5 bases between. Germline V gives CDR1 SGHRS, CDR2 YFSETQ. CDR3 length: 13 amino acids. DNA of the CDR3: TGCGCCAGCAGCTTCAGCGACACCGGGGAGCTGTTTTTT. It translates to CASSFSDTGELFF. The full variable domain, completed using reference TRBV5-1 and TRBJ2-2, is KAGVTQTPRYLIKTRGQQVTLSCSPISGHRSVSWYQQTPGQGLQFLFEYFSETQRNKGNFPGRFSGRQFSNSRSEMNVSTLELGDSALYLCASSFSDTGELFFGEGSRLTVL.

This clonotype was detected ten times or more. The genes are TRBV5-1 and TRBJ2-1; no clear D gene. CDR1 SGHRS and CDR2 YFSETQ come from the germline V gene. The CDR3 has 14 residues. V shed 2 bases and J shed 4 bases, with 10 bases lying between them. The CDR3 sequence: CASSFGQQYNEQFF. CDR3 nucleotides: TGCGCCAGCAGCTTCGGGCAACAGTACAATGAGCAGTTCTTC.

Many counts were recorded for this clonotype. The CDR3 nucleotides are TGTGCCAGCAGCCAAGATCTTCCTACCGCGGCAACTAATGAAAAACTGTTTTTT. Translated: CASSQDLPTAATNEKLFF. The gene calls are TRBV3-1 and TRBJ1-4; D is unresolved. V was clipped by 0 bases and J by 0 bases, with 14 bases between them. The CDR3 is 18 residues long. Germline CDR1 reads LGHDT; CDR2 reads YNNKEL (reference sequence).

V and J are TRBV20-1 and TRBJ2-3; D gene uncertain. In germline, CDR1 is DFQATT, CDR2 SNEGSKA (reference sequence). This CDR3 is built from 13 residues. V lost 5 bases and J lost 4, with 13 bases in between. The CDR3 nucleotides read TGCAGTGCTCTCCCCTCGGGCTCAGATACGCAGTATTTT. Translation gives CSALPSGSDTQYF.

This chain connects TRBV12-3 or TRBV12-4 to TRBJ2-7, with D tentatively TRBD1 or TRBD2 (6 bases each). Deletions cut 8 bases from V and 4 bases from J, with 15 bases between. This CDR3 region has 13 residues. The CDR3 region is CASGSGALYEQYF. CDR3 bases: TGTGCCAGCGGGTCGGGGGCTTTGTACGAGCAGTACTTC.

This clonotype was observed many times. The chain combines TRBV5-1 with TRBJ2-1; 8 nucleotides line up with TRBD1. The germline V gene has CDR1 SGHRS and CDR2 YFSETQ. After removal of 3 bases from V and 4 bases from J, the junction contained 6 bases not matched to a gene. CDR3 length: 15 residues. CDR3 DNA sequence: TGCGCCAGCAGCTCGACAGGGGACCCATACAATGAGCAGTTCTTC. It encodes CASSSTGDPYNEQFF.

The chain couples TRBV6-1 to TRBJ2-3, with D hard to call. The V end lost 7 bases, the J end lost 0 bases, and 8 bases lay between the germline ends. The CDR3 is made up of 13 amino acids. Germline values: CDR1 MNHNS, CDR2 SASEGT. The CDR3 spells CASIGYSTDTQYF. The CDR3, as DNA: TGTGCCAGCATAGGGTACAGCACAGATACGCAGTATTTT.

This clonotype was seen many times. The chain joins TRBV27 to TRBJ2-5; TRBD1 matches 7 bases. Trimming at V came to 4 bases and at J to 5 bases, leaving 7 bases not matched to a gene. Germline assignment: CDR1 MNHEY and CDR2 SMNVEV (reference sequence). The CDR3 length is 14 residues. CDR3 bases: TGTGCCAGCAGTTCGAACAGGGGTGACGAGACCCAGTACTTC. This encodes CASSSNRGDETQYF.

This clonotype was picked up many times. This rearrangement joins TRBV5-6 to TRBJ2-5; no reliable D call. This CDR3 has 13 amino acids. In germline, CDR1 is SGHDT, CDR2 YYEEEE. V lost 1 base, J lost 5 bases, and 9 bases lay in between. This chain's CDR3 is CASSLRNLETQYF. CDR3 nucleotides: TGTGCCAGCAGCTTGAGGAATCTGGAGACCCAGTACTTC.

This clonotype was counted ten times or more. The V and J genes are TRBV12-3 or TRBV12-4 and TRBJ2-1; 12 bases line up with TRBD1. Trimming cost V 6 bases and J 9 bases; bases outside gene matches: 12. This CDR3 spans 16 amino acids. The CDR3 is CASSRAGQGALGEQFF. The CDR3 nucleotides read TGTGCCAGCAGCCGGGCGGGACAGGGGGCCCTCGGTGAGCAGTTCTTC.

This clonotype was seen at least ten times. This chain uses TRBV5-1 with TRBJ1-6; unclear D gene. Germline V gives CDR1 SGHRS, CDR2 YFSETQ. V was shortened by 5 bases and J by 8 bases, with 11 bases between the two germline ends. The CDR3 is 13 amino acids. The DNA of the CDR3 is TGCGCCAGCAGGCCCGGGGAGGATTCACCCCTCCACTTT. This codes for CASRPGEDSPLHF.

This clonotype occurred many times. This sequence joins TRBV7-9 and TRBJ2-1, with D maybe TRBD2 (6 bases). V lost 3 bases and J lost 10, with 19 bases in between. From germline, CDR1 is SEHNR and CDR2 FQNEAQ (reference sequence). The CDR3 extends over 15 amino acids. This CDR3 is CASSFNGLLTPEQFF. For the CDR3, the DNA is TGTGCCAGCAGCTTTAATGGACTACTCACTCCGGAGCAGTTCTTC.

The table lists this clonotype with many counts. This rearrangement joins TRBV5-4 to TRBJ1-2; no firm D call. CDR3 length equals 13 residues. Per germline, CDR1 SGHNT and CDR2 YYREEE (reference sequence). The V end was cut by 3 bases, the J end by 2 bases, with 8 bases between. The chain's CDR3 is CASSSGENYGYTF. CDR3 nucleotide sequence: TGTGCCAGCAGCTCGGGCGAGAACTATGGCTACACCTTC.

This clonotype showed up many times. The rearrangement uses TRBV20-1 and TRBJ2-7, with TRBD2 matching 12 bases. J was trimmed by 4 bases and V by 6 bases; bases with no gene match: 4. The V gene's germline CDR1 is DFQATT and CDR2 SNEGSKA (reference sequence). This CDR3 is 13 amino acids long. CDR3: CSALAGGWYEQYF. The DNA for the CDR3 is TGCAGTGCACTAGCGGGAGGATGGTACGAGCAGTACTTC.

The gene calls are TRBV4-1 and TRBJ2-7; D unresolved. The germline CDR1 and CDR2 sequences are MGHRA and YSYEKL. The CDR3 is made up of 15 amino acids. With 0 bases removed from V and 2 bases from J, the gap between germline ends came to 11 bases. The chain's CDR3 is CASSQDRAFTYEQYF. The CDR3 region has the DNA TGCGCCAGCAGCCAAGATAGGGCCTTTACCTACGAGCAGTACTTC.

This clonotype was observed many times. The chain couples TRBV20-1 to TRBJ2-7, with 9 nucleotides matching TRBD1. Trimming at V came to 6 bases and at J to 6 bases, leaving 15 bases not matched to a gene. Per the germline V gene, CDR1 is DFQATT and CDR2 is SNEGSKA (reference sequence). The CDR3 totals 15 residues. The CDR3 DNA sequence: TGCAGTGCGGCCGACGCGGGGACAGGGATGACCGAGCAGTACTTC. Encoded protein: CSAADAGTGMTEQYF.